Reported below is one T cell receptor beta chain. At one end the junction does not follow the germline gene, possibly because of a read error. This CDR3 spans 15 amino acids. From germline, CDR1 is LNHDA and CDR2 SQIVND (reference sequence). This sample stems from a study of shared clonotypes between healthy human individuals. Some clones are missing from TCRdb's copy, which holds only in-frame ones; the method was immunoSEQ multiplex PCR. In the table there are about 600,000 clones, roughly 97% of which are singletons. The chain joins TRBV19 to TRBJ2-1; TRBD2 aligns across 11 bases. The sequenced sample was naive CD4+ T cells sorted from blood. Subset given: CD45RA+ positively selected. The TCR comes from a young woman in good health. CDR3 protein: CASSIATSGGSERFF. The CDR3 coding sequence is TGTGCCAGTAGTATAGCAACTAGCGGGGGTAGTGAGCGGTTCTTC.